Listed below are T cell receptor beta chains from one sample, sequenced in a study of CD8 T cells in Susac syndrome. TCRdb analysed the immunoSEQ multiplex PCR reads with MiXCR anew, one entry per CDR3 protein. The data contain 180,000 or so distinct CDR3 sequences, 85% to 95% of them seen just once; the ten biggest clones take up approximately 0.1%. Sequenced material: CD4+ T cells from PBMCs. The origin of the receptors is a human donor in good health. Both conserved end residues are part of each CDR3. Clone sizes are given selectively: once, few, many, or a class where the clone is expanded.

size	V	CDR3
-	TRBV15	CATSRAGEAGANVLTF
-	TRBV4-1	CASSQAGGELFF
-	TRBV11-2	CASSQRLTQYF
-	TRBV20-1	CSAEQDLEGNTIYF
-	TRBV27	CASSDGYTF
-	TRBV7-9	CASSFQTGDGYTF
once	TRBV14	CASSQWDRSSYNEQFF
once	TRBV3-1	CASSQGPKTAFF
-	TRBV25-1	CASSVAANTEAFF
-	TRBV20-1	CSAISNTEAFF
-	TRBV14	CASSRRSANTGELFF
-	TRBV6-5	CASREGQGVPGELFF
-	TRBV29-1	CSGMPRAWNNEQFF
-	TRBV4-3	CASSQVLVSYEQYF
few	TRBV28	CASSRYNEQFF
-	TRBV3-1	CASSQRTGAGEKLFF
once	TRBV5-1	CASSLLDSFNQPQHF
-	TRBV7-8	CASSLGTSWDTQYF
-	TRBV6-1	CASSYEHGYTF
-	TRBV29-1	CSVVTGSGETQYF
-	TRBV29-1	CSVGNGGGNEQFF
-	TRBV20-1	CSASPGVGNQPQHF
-	TRBV12-3/TRBV12-4	CASTAAGGPYNEQFF
-	TRBV27	CASSFCNSCEQFF
-	TRBV3-1	CASSPQFTDTQYF
few	TRBV12-3/TRBV12-4	CASSLGQGYGYTF
-	TRBV7-9	CASSLEQGFRDEQFF
-	TRBV7-9	CASSLYPGELFF
-	TRBV6-6	CASSSPGRERYF